This T cell receptor beta chain stems from a study of technical replicates of blood from several donors. CDR1 SGHTA and CDR2 FQGNSA come from the germline V gene. Unmatched junction bases numbered 8, after V lost 2 bases and J lost 4 bases. CDR3 size: 16 residues. Measured with immunoSEQ multiplex PCR; TCRdb has only the in-frame clones, and not every one. The sample lists roughly 68,000 clones, 95% to 97% occurring once. Sequencing was carried out using T cells isolated from PBMCs. V is TRBV7-2 and J is TRBJ2-5; 9 nucleotides agree with TRBD2. The sequence was collected from a human donor in good health. The CDR3 bases are TGTGCCAGCAGCTTATTCCCGGCGGGAGGGCTAGAGACCCAGTACTTC. Protein sequence: CASSLFPAGGLETQYF.